Sequencing of this TCR beta chain was carried out in a study of blood T cells in healthy people across ages. For the second PCR, which ran for roughly 6 to 11 cycles, a sample-barcoded 5' primer and a J-beta primer mix were used. Each of the samples gave a minimum of 3 million paired-end reads that contained CDR3. MiXCR, applied by TCRdb to the 5' RACE reads, yields one record per CDR3 protein. The table shows about 680,000 distinct CDR3 sequences, with 49% occurring only once. Approximately 10 milliliters was the volume of peripheral blood drawn from each donor. This CDR3 has 16 amino acids. The junction had 6 bases not matched to a gene; V was cut back by 1 base and J by 0 bases. Germline CDR1 reads LGHNA; CDR2 reads YNFKEQ.

The gene calls are TRBV4-2 and TRBJ2-7, with 7 bases lining up with TRBD2. The source of this sequence is a woman aged 55-70 years in good health. Sequencing was carried out using blood. CDR3 region: CASSQVSGTNSYEQYF. CDR3 nucleotide sequence: TGTGCCAGCAGCCAAGTTTCCGGGACTAACTCCTACGAGCAGTACTTC.